Listed here is a single T cell receptor beta chain. Its matching antigen is unknown. This specimen comes from a study of response to subunit inactivated influenza vaccine. Study-level results: Few additional T cells are recruited per seasonal influenza vaccination, authors suggested.

The CDR3 is 16 amino acids. V dropped 4 bases and J dropped 1 base, with 14 bases sitting between them. The germline V gene encodes CDR1 WSHSY and CDR2 SAAADI. TCRdb reprocessed the RT-PCR reads with MiXCR, giving one entry per CDR3 protein. The sample shows roughly 670,000 distinct CDR3 sequences, roughly 15% of them seen only once. The chain joins TRBV10-2 to TRBJ2-1; D assignment may be TRBD1 or TRBD2 (6 bases each). The sequence came from a man between 50 and 59 years old who received an inactivated influenza vaccine. The sequencing here drew on PBMCs from blood, taken 14 days before vaccination. This CDR3 is CASSGWQGRSYNEQFF. In nucleotides, the CDR3 is TGCGCCAGCAGTGGCTGGCAGGGGAGGTCCTACAATGAGCAGTTCTTC.